This T cell receptor beta chain was observed in a study of Ad26.COV2.S vaccination and SARS-CoV-2 variants. Clones were read by immunoSEQ multiplex PCR, and TCRdb kept only the in-frame ones, dropping some. The top ten hold 5.5% to 6% of the sample, which has some 180,000 clones, approximately 90% seen once. Germline V gene lookup returns CDR1 SEHNR and CDR2 FQNEAQ (reference sequence). CDR3 size: 14 residues. Between the trimmed V and J ends, which lost 2 bases and 7 bases, there was a span of 15 bases. The receptor comes from a human donor who had recovered from COVID-19. This specimen was peripheral blood, taken after recovery from COVID-19. The V and J genes are TRBV7-9 and TRBJ2-7, with D possibly being TRBD2 (6 bases). CDR3 nucleotide sequence: TGTGCCAGCAGCTTATCACAGGCGGAGGGAGAGCAGTACTTC. Its protein is CASSLSQAEGEQYF.